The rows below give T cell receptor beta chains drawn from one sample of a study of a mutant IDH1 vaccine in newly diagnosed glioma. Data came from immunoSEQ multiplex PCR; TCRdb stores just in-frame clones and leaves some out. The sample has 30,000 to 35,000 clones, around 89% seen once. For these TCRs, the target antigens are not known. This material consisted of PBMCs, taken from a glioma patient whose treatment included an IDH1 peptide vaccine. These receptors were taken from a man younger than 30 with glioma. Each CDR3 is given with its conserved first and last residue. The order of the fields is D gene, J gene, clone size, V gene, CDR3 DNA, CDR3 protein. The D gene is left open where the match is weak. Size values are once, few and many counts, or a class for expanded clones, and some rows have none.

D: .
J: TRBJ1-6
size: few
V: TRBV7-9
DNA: TGTGCCAGCAGCTTAACGGAGGGGGTTTATTCACCCCTCCACTTT
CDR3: CASSLTEGVYSPLHF

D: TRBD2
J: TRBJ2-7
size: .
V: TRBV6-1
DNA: TGTGCCAGCAGTGGGACTAGCCGCACCTACGAGCAGTACTTC
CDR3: CASSGTSRTYEQYF

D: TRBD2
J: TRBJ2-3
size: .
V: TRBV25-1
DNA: TGTGCCAGCACCCGGACTAGCGGGTCCAGCACAGATACGCAGTATTTT
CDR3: CASTRTSGSSTDTQYF

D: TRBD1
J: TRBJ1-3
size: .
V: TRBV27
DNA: TGTGCCAGCAGAAGGACAGGTGGAAACACCATATATTTT
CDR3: CASRRTGGNTIYF

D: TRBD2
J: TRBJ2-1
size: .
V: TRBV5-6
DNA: TGTGCCAGCAGCTTGGGGCTAGCGGGAGGGCAGGTCAAACAGTTCTTC
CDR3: CASSLGLAGGQVKQFF

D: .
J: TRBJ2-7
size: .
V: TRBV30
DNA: TGTGCCTGGAGTCCCCCGGAGGCCTCCTACGAGCAGTACTTC
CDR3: CAWSPPEASYEQYF

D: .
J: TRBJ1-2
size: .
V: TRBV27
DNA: TGTGCCAGCAGTTTATTGGGCAGGGCTCGATATGGCTACACCTTC
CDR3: CASSLLGRARYGYTF

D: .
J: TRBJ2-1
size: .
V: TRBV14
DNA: TGTGCCAGCAGCCAAGATCGTCCGGGAGAGGTTAATGAGCAGTTCTTC
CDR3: CASSQDRPGEVNEQFF

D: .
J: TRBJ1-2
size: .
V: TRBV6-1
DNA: TGTGCCAGCGGCACCACGGGGGGATATGGCTACACCTTC
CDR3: CASGTTGGYGYTF

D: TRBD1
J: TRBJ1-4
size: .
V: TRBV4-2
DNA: TGTGCCAGCAGCCAAACCCGGGGACAGGCCGGGGGTGAAAAACTGTTTTTT
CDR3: CASSQTRGQAGGEKLFF

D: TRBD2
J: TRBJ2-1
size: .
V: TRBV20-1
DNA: TGCAGCTCGGGGACTAGAGATGAGCAGTTCTTC
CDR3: CSSGTRDEQFF

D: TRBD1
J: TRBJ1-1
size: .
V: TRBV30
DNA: TGTGCCTGGAGCCAAGGGACAGCCATGAACACTGAAGCTTTCTTT
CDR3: CAWSQGTAMNTEAFF

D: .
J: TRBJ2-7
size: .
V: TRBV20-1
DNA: TGCAGTGCTAGTCTCATCTACGAGCAGTACTTC
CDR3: CSASLIYEQYF

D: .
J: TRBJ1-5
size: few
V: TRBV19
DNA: TGTGCCAGTAGTATGGGGGGTATTGAGCCCCAGCATTTT
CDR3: CASSMGGIEPQHF

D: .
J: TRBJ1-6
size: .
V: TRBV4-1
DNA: TGCGCCAGCAGCCAAAGTGGGGACGGGTCCAATAATTCACCCCTCCACTTT
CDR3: CASSQSGDGSNNSPLHF

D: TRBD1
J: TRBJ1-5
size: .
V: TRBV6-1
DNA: TGTGCCAGCAGTGAAATCCAAGGGGGCTTCAATCAGCCCCAGCATTTT
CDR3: CASSEIQGGFNQPQHF

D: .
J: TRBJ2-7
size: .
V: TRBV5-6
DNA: TGTGCCAGCATGGAGGTCCGGGGGCGCTTAGGGGAGCAGTACTTC
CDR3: CASMEVRGRLGEQYF

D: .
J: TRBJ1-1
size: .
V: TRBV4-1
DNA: TGCGCCAGCAGCCAAGAAGGAAGACTAACTGAAGCTTTCTTT
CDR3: CASSQEGRLTEAFF

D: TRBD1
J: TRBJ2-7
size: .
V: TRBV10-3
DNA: TGTGCCACTGGGGACAGGCTAGACTACGAGCAGTACTTC
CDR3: CATGDRLDYEQYF

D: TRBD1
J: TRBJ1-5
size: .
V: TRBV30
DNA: TGTGCCTGGAGTATTGGGACAGGGGGTGCCTATAGCAATCAGCCCCAGCATTTT
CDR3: CAWSIGTGGAYSNQPQHF

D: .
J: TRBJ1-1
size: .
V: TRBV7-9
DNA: TGTGCCAGCAGCTTAGAGGGAGAGTACTTTAAACTGGTACCTGAAGCTTTCTTT
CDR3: CASSLEGEYFKLVPEAFF

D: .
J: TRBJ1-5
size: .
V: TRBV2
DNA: TGTGCCAGCAGTGAAGGGGGTTCTCGCAATCAGCCCCAGCATTTT
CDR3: CASSEGGSRNQPQHF

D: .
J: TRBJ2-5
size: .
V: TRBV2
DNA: TGTGCCAGCAGTCGCGTGGAGACCCAGTACTTC
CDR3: CASSRVETQYF

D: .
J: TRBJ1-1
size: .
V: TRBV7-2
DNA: TGTGCCAGCAGCCCGGCAGGAAATTACCGGCCTGAAGCTTTCTTT
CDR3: CASSPAGNYRPEAFF

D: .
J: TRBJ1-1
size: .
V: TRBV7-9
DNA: TGTGCCAGCAGCTTCCGGGGGTCCAACACTGAAGCTTTCTTT
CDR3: CASSFRGSNTEAFF

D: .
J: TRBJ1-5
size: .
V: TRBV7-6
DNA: TGTGCCAGCAGCTCCTACCGTCTCAATCAGCCCCAGCATTTT
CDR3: CASSSYRLNQPQHF

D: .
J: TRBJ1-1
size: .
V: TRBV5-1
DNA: TGCGCCAGCAGAAGTCAGGGAGACACTGAAGCTTTCTTT
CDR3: CASRSQGDTEAFF

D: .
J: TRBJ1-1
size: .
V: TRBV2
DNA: TGTGCCAGCAGTTCGCGACGAACTGAAGCTTTCTTT
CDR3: CASSSRRTEAFF

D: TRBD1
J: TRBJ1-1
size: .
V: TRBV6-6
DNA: TGTGCCAGCAGTTACGTATCGACAGGGGCCCCTGAAGCTTTCTTT
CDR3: CASSYVSTGAPEAFF

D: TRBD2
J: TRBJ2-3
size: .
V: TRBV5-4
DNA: TGTGCCAGCAGCGGCATAGCGGGAGTAGATACGCAGTATTTT
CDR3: CASSGIAGVDTQYF

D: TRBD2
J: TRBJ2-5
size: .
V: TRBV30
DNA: TGTGCCCGAGGGACTAGCGGGAGAGAGACCCAGTACTTC
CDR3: CARGTSGRETQYF

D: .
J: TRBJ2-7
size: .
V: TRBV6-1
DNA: TGTGCCAGCAGTGTGTTGGGGAACTACGAGCAGTACTTC
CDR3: CASSVLGNYEQYF

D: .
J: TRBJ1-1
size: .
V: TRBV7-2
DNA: TGTGCCAGCAGCTTAGGGGGGCCGAACACTGAAGCTTTCTTT
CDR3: CASSLGGPNTEAFF

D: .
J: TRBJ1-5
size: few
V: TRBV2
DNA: TGTGCCAGCAGTGAGAGGGGGGTAGGTCGAAATCAGCCCCAGCATTTT
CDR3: CASSERGVGRNQPQHF

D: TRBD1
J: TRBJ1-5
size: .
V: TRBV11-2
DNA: TGTGCCAGCAGCCCGACAGGGGGCAATCAGCCCCAGCATTTT
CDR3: CASSPTGGNQPQHF

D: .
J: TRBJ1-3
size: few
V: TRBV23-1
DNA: TGCGCCAGCAGTCAATCGGTGGCTGGAAACACCATATATTTT
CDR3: CASSQSVAGNTIYF

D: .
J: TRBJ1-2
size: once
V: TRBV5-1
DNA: TGCGCCAGTACCGTTGATTACAACTATGGCTACACCTTC
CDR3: CASTVDYNYGYTF

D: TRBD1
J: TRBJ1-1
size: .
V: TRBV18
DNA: TGTGCCAGCTCACCACCGAAGACAGGGATGAACACTGAAGCTTTCTTT
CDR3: CASSPPKTGMNTEAFF

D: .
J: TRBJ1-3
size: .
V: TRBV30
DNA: TGTGCCTGGAGTGTAAACTCTGGAAACACCATATATTTT
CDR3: CAWSVNSGNTIYF

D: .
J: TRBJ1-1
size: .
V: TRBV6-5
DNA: TGTGCCAGCAGCCAACAACTGGACCAGAACACTGAAGCTTTCTTT
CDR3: CASSQQLDQNTEAFF

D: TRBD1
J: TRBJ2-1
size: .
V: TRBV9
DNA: TGTGCCAGCAGCGTAGAAGGGACAGGGGTCAATGAGCAGTTCTTC
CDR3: CASSVEGTGVNEQFF

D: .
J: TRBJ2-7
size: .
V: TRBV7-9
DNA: TGTGCCAGCAGCCTCGGACCGACTCCGGTGCAGTACTTC
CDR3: CASSLGPTPVQYF

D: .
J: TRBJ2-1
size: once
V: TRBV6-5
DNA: TGTGCCAGCAGGCCGGGACCTAGAGATGAGCAGTTCTTC
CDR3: CASRPGPRDEQFF

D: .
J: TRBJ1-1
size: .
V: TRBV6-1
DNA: TGTGCCAGCACCCCAGAGAAGTTCATGAACACTGAAGCTTTCTTT
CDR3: CASTPEKFMNTEAFF

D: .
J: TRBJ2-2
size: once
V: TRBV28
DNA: TGTGCCAGCAGGGAGGTCGGACCCGGGGAGCTGTTTTTT
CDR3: CASREVGPGELFF

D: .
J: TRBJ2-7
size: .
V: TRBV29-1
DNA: TGCAGCGTCTCTGGAGGGCAGTTCTACGAGCAGTACTTC
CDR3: CSVSGGQFYEQYF

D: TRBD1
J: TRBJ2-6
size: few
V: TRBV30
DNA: TGTGCCACAACCGGGACAGGGCTATCTGGGGCCAACGTCCTGACTTTC
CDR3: CATTGTGLSGANVLTF

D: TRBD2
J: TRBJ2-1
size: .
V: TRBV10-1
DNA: TGCGCCAGCAGTGAAAGCGGGAGTGGCGATGAGCAGTTCTTC
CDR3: CASSESGSGDEQFF